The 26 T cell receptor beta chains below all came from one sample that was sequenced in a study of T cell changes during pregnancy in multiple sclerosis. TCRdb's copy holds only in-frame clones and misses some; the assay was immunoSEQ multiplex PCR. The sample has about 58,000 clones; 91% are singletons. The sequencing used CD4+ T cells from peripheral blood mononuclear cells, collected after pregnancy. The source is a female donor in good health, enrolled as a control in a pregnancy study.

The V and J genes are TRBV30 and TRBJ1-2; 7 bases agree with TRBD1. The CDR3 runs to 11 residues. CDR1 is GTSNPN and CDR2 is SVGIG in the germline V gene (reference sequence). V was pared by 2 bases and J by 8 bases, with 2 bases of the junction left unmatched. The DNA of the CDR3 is TGTGCCTGGAGTACAGGGGAAGGCTACACCTTC. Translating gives CAWSTGEGYTF. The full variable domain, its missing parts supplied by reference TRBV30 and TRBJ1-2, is SQTIHQWPATLVQPVGSPLSLECTVEGTSNPNLYWYRQAAGRGLQLLFYSVGIGQISSEVPQNLSASRPQDRQFILSSKKLLLSDSGFYLCAWSTGEGYTFGSGTRLTVV.

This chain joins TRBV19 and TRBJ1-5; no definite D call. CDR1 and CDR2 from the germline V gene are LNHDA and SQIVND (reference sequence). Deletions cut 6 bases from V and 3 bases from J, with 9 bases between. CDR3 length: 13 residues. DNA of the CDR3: TGTGCCAGTAGATACAGTCACAATCAGCCCCAGCATTTT. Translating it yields CASRYSHNQPQHF. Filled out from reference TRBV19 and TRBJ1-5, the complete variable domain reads DGGITQSPKYLFRKEGQNVTLSCEQNLNHDAMYWYRQDPGQGLRLIYYSQIVNDFQKGDIAEGYSVSREKKESFPLTVTSAQKNPTAFYLCASRYSHNQPQHFGDGTRLSIL.

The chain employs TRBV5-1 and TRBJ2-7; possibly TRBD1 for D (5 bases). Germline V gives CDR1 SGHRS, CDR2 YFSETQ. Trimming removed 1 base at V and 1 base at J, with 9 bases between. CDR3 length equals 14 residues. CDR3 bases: TGCGCCAGCAGCTTGTCAGGGTATTCCTACGAGCAGTACTTC. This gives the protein CASSLSGYSYEQYF. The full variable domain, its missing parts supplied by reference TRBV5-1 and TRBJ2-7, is KAGVTQTPRYLIKTRGQQVTLSCSPISGHRSVSWYQQTPGQGLQFLFEYFSETQRNKGNFPGRFSGRQFSNSRSEMNVSTLELGDSALYLCASSLSGYSYEQYFGPGTRLTVT.

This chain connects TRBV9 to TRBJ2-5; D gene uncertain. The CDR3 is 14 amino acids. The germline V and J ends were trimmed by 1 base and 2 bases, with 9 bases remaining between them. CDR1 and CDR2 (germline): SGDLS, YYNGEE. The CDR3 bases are TGTGCCAGCAGCGTATCTAGTAATCAAGAGACCCAGTACTTC. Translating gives CASSVSSNQETQYF.

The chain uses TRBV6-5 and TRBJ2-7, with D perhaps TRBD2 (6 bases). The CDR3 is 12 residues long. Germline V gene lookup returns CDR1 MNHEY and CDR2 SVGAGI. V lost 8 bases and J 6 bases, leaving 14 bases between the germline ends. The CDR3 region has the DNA TGTGCCAGCCGGCGCGGGGTAGCCGAGCAGTACTTC. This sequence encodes CASRRGVAEQYF.

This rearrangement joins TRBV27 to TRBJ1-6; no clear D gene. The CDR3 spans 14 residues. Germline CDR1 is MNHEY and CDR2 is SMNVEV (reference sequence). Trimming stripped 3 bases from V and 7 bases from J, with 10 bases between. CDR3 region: CASSLEGINSPLHF. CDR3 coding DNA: TGTGCCAGCAGTTTGGAGGGAATAAATTCACCCCTCCACTTT.

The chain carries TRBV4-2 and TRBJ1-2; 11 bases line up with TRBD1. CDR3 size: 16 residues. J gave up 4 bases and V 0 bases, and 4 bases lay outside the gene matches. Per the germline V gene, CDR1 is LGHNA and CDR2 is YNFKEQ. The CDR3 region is CASSQEGTGGSYGYTF. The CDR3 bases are TGTGCCAGCAGCCAAGAGGGGACAGGGGGTTCCTATGGCTACACCTTC.

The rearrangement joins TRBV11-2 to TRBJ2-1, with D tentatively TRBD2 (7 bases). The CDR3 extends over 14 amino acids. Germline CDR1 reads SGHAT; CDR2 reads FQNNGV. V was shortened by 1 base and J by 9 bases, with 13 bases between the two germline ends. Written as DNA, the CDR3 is TGTGCCAGCAGCTTAGTTACAGGGAGGGGTGAGCAGTTCTTC. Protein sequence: CASSLVTGRGEQFF.

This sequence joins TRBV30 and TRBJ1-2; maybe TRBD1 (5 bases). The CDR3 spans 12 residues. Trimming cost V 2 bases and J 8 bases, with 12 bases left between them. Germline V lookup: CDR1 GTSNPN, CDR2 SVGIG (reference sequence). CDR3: CAWSPRGNGYTF. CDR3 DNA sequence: TGTGCCTGGAGTCCAAGGGGTAACGGCTACACCTTC.

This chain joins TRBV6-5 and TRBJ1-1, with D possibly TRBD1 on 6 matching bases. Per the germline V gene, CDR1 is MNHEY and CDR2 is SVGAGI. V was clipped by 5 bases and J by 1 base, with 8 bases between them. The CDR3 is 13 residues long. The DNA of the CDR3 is TGTGCCAGCAGTACGGACAGGAACACTGAAGCTTTCTTT. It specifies CASSTDRNTEAFF.

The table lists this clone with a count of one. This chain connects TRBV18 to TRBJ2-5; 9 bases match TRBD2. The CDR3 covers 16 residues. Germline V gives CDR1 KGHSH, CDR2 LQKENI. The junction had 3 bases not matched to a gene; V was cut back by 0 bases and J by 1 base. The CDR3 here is CASSPPSGGIQETQYF. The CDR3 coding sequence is TGTGCCAGCTCACCACCGAGCGGGGGGATCCAAGAGACCCAGTACTTC. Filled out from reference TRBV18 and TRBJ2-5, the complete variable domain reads NAGVMQNPRHLVRRRGQEARLRCSPMKGHSHVYWYRQLPEEGLKFMVYLQKENIIDESGMPKERFSAEFPKEGPSILRIQQVVRGDSAAYFCASSPPSGGIQETQYFGPGTRLLVL.

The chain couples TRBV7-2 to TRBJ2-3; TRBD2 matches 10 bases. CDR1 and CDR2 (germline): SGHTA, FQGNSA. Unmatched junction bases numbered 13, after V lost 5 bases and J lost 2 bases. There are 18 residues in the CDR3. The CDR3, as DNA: TGTGCCAGCAGCCCCCAGGGGGAACTAGCGGGGAACACAGATACGCAGTATTTT. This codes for CASSPQGELAGNTDTQYF.

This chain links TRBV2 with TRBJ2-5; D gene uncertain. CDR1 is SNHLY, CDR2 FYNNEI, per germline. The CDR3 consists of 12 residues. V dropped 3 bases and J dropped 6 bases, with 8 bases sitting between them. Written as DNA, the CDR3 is TGTGCCAGCAGTGACACAGCAAAGACCCAGTACTTC. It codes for CASSDTAKTQYF.

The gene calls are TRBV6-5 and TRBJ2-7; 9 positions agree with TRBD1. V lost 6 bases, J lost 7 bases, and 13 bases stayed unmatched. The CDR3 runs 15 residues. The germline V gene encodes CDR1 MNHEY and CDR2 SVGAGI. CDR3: CASRPIPGQGEEQYF. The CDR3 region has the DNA TGTGCCAGCAGACCCATTCCGGGACAGGGTGAAGAGCAGTACTTC.

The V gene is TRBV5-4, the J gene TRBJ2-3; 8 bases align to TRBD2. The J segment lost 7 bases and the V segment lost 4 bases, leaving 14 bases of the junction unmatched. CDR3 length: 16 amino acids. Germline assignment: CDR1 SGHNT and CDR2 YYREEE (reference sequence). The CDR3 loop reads CASSRRGGGGSNTQYF. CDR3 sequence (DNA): TGTGCCAGCAGCCGCCGTGGGGGCGGGGGGTCGAATACGCAGTATTTT.

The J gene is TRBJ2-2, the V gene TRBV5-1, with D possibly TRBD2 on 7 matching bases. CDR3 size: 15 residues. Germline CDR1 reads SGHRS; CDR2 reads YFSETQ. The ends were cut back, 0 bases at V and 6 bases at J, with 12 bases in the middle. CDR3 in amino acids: CASSLAQGGAGELFF. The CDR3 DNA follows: TGCGCCAGCAGCTTGGCTCAAGGGGGGGCCGGGGAGCTGTTTTTT.

Here the CDR3 DNA reads TGTGCCAGCAGCTTTCGTTCGCCGGGGACTGAAGCTTTCTTT. Translated: CASSFRSPGTEAFF. This chain uses TRBV5-4 with TRBJ1-1; D not resolved. CDR3 length: 14 amino acids. Between the trimmed V and J ends, which lost 2 bases and 5 bases, there was a span of 13 bases. Per germline, CDR1 SGHNT and CDR2 YYREEE (reference sequence).

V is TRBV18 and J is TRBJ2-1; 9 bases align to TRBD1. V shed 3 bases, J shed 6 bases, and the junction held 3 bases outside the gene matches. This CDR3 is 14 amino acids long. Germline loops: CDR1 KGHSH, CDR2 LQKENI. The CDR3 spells CASSPVGQGNEQFF. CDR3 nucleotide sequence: TGTGCCAGCTCACCCGTGGGACAGGGCAATGAGCAGTTCTTC. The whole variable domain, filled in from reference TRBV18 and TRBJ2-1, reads NAGVMQNPRHLVRRRGQEARLRCSPMKGHSHVYWYRQLPEEGLKFMVYLQKENIIDESGMPKERFSAEFPKEGPSILRIQQVVRGDSAAYFCASSPVGQGNEQFFGPGTRLTVL.

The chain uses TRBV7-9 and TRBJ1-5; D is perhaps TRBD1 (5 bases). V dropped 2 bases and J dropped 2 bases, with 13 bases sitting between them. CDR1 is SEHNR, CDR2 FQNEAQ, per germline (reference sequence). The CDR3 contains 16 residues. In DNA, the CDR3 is TGTGCCAGCAGCTTATCGGGGGGGAAGGGCAATCAGCCCCAGCATTTT. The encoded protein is CASSLSGGKGNQPQHF. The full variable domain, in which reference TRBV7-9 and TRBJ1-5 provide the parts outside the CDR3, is DTGVSQNPRHKITKRGQNVTFRCDPISEHNRLYWYRQTLGQGPEFLTYFQNEAQLEKSRLLSDRFSAERPKGSFSTLEIQRTEQGDSAMYLCASSLSGGKGNQPQHFGDGTRLSIL.

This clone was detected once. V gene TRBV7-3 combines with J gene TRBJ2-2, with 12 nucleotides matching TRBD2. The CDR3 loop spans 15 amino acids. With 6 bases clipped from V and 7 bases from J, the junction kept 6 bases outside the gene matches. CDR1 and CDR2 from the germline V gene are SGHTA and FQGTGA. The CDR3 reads CASRLAGGPGGELFF. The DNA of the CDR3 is TGTGCCAGCAGGCTAGCGGGGGGGCCTGGCGGGGAGCTGTTTTTT.

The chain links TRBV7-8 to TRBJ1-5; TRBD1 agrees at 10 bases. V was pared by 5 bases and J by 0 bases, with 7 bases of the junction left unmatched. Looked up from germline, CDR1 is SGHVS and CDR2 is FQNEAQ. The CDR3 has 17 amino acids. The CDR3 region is CASSPSGTGASNQPQHF. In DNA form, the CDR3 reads TGTGCCAGCAGCCCATCCGGGACAGGGGCTAGCAATCAGCCCCAGCATTTT.

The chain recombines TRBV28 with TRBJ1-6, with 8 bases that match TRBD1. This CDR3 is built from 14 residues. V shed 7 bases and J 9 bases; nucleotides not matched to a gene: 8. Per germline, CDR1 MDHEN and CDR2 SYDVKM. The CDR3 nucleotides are TGTGCCAGCAACCCAGGGGGCGCCAGTTCACCCCTCCACTTT. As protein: CASNPGGASSPLHF. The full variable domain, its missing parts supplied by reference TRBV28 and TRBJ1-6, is DVKVTQSSRYLVKRTGEKVFLECVQDMDHENMFWYRQDPGLGLRLIYFSYDVKMKEKGDIPEGYSVSREKKERFSLILESASTNQTSMYLCASNPGGASSPLHFGNGTRLTVT.

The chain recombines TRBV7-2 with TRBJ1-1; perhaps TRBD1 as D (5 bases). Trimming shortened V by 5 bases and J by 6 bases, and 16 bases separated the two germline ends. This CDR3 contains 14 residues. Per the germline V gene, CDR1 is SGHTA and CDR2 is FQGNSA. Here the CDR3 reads CASSPILGAAEAFF. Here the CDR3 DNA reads TGTGCCAGCAGCCCGATTCTAGGGGCTGCTGAAGCTTTCTTT. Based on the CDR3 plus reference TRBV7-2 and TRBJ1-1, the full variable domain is GAGVSQSPSNKVTEKGKDVELRCDPISGHTALYWYRQSLGQGLEFLIYFQGNSAPDKSGLPSDRFSAERTGGSVSTLTIQRTQQEDSAVYLCASSPILGAAEAFFGQGTRLTVV.

The DNA of the CDR3 is TGTGCCAGCAGTAGACAGCTTAGCAATCAGCCCCAGCATTTT. This translates into CASSRQLSNQPQHF. This chain uses TRBV2 with TRBJ1-5; weak D call: TRBD1 (5 bases). CDR3 length: 14 residues. V lost 5 bases to trimming and J lost 0 bases, with 8 bases between them. The germline V gene encodes CDR1 SNHLY and CDR2 FYNNEI.

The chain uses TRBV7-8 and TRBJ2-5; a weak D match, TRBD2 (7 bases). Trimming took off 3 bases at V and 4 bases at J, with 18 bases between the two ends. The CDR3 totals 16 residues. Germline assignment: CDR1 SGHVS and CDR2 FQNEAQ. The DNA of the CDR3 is TGTGCCAGCAGCTTCCGGGGGGCCCAAGCGGTAGAGACCCAGTACTTC. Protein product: CASSFRGAQAVETQYF.

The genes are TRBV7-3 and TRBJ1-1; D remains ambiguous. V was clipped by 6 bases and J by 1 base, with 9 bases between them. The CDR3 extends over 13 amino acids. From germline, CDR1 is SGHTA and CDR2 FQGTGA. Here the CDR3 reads CASSSGKNTEAFF. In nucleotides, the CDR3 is TGTGCCAGCAGTTCCGGGAAGAACACTGAAGCTTTCTTT.